This T cell receptor (beta chain) comes out of a study of OX40 agonist ivuxolimab in advanced cancers. Study overall: Earlier treatment with anti-PD-1, anti-PD-L1 or anti-CTLA-4 was permitted, and 35% to 40% had received some.

This clone was counted only a few times. TCRdb keeps only in-frame clones here, not all; method: immunoSEQ multiplex PCR. The sample holds 75,000 to 90,000 clones, roughly 92% seen once. V was pared by 6 bases and J by 8 bases, with 13 bases between. The CDR3 length is 11 residues. Germline CDR1 reads DFQATT; CDR2 reads SNEGSKA (reference sequence). The specimen was CD4+ or CD8+ T cells sorted from blood, collected in a trial of the OX40 agonist ivuxolimab. This chain uses TRBV20-1 with TRBJ1-2; the D is unclear. The sequence was obtained from an adult with an advanced solid tumor such as melanoma, head and neck, liver or kidney cancer. This CDR3 reads CSATPGSGYTF. The DNA of the CDR3 is TGCAGTGCCACTCCAGGTTCCGGCTACACCTTC.